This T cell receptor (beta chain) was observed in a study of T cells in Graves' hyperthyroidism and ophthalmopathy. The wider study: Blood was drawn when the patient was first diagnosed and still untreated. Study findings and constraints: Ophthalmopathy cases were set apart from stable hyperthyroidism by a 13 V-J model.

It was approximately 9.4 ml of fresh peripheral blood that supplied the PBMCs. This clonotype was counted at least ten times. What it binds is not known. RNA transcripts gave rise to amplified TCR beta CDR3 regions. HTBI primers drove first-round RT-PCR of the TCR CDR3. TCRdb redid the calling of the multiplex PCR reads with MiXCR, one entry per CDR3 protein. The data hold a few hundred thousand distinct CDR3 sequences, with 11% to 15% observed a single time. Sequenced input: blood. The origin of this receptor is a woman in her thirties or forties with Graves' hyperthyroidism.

This CDR3 reads CASTKTGEAVYEQYF. In DNA, the CDR3 is TGTGCCAGCACCAAAACAGGGGAGGCAGTCTACGAGCAGTACTTC. V gene TRBV28 combines with J gene TRBJ2-7; weak D call: TRBD1 (7 bases). The germline V gene encodes CDR1 MDHEN and CDR2 SYDVKM. Trimming pared 7 bases from V and 3 bases from J, leaving 19 bases between. This CDR3 contains 15 residues.